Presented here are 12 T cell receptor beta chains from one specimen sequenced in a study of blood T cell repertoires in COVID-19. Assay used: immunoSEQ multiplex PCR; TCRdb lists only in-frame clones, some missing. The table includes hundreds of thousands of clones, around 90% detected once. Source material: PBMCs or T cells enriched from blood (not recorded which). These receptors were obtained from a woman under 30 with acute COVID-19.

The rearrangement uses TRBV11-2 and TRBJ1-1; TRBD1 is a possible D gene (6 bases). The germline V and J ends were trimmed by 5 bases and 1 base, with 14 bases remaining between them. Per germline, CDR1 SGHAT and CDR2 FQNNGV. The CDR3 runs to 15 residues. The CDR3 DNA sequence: TGTGCCAGCAGCCTCGGGGGGCAGGGGAACACTGAAGCTTTCTTT. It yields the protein CASSLGGQGNTEAFF. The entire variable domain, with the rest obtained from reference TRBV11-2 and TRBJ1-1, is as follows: EAGVAQSPRYKIIEKRQSVAFWCNPISGHATLYWYQQILGQGPKLLIQFQNNGVVDDSQLPKDRFSAERLKGVDSTLKIQPAKLEDSAVYLCASSLGGQGNTEAFFGQGTRLTVV.

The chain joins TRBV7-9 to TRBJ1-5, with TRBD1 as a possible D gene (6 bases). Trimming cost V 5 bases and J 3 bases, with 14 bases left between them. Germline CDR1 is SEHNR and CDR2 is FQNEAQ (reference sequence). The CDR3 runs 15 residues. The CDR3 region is CASSRGQSDNQPQHF. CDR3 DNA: TGTGCCAGCAGCCGAGGACAGTCCGACAATCAGCCCCAGCATTTT.

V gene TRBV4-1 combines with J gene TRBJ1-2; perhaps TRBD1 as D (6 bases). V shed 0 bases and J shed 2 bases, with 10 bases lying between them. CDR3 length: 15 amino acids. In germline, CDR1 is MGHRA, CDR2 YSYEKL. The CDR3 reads CASSQDGQGNYGYTF. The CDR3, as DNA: TGCGCCAGCAGCCAAGATGGGCAGGGGAACTATGGCTACACCTTC.

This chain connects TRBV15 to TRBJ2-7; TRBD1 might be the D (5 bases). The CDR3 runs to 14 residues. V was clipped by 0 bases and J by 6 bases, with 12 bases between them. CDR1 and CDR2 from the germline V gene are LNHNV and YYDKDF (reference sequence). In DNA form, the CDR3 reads TGTGCCACCAGCAGAGATGTGGGGCCGGGCGAGCAGTACTTC. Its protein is CATSRDVGPGEQYF. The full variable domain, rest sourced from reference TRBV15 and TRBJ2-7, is DAMVIQNPRYQVTQFGKPVTLSCSQTLNHNVMYWYQQKSSQAPKLLFHYYDKDFNNEADTPDNFQSRRPNTSFCFLDIRSPGLGDTAMYLCATSRDVGPGEQYFGPGTRLTVT.

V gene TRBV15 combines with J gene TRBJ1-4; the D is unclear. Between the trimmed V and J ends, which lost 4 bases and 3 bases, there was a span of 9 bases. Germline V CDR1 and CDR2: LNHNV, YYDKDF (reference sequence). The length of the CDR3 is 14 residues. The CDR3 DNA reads TGTGCCACCAGCAAAGGTAGCGCTAATGAAAAACTGTTTTTT. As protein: CATSKGSANEKLFF.

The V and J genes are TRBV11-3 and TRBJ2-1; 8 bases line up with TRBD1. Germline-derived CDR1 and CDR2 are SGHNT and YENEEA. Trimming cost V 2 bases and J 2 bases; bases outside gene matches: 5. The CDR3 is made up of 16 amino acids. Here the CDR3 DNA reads TGTGCCAGCAGCTTACAGGGGGCGGGCACCTACAATGAGCAGTTCTTC. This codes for CASSLQGAGTYNEQFF.

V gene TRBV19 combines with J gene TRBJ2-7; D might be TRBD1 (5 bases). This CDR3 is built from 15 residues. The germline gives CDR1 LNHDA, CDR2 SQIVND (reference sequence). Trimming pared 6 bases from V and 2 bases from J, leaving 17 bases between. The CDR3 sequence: CASSPGHGATYEQYF. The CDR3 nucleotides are TGTGCCAGTAGCCCTGGACATGGGGCCACCTACGAGCAGTACTTC.

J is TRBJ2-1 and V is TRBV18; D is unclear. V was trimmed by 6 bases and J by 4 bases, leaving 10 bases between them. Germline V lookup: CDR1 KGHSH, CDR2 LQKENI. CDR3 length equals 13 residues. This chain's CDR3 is CASSPELYNEQFF. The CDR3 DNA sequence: TGTGCCAGCTCCCCGGAGCTGTACAATGAGCAGTTCTTC. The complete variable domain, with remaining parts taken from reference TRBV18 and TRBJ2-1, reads NAGVMQNPRHLVRRRGQEARLRCSPMKGHSHVYWYRQLPEEGLKFMVYLQKENIIDESGMPKERFSAEFPKEGPSILRIQQVVRGDSAAYFCASSPELYNEQFFGPGTRLTVL.

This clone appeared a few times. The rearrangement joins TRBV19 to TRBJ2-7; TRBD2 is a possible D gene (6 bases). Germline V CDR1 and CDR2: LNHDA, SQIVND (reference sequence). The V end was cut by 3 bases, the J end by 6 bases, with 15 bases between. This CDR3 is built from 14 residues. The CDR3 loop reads CASSIAGFRREQYF. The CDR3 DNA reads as TGTGCCAGTAGTATTGCGGGGTTCCGGCGCGAGCAGTACTTC.

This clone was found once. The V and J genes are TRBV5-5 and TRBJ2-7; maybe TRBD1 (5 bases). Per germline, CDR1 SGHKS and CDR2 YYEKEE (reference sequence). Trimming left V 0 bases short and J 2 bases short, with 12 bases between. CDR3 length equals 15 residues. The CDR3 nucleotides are TGTGCCAGCAGCTTGGCGGCAGGGATCGCCTACGAGCAGTACTTC. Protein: CASSLAAGIAYEQYF.

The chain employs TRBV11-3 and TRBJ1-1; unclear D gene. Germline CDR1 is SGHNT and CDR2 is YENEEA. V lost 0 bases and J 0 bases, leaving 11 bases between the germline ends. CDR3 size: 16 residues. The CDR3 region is CASSLDTRTVNTEAFF. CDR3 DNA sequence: TGTGCCAGCAGCTTAGATACGAGGACTGTGAACACTGAAGCTTTCTTT.

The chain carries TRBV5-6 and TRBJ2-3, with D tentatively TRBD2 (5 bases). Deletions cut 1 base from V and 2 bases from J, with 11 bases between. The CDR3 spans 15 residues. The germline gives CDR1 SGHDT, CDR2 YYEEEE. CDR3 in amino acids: CASSLLLTNTDTQYF. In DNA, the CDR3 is TGTGCCAGCAGCTTGCTACTGACTAACACAGATACGCAGTATTTT.